This T cell receptor beta chain was sequenced during a study of T cell responses to AZD1222 COVID-19 vaccine. Data came from immunoSEQ multiplex PCR; TCRdb stores just in-frame clones and leaves some out. The table lists around 160,000 clones, roughly 92% of them singletons. General observations from the study: Regions 160-218 and 743-854 dominated among vaccine-associated CD4 TCRs spanning spike. Spike-specific TCR breadth and depth grew following two AZD1222 doses. The study sampled repertoires only after the peak T cell response. There were mostly white British donors and more females than males, and clonal diversity was possibly underestimated.

Remarks on this clone: Antigen unknown.

This clonotype originated in an adult who received the AZD1222 COVID-19 vaccine. The sequenced sample was peripheral blood, obtained 28 days after the second AZD1222 dose.

The CDR3 protein is CASSTGTGVLGYTF. In nucleotides, the CDR3 is TGTGCCAGCAGTACCGGGACAGGGGTTTTGGGCTACACCTTC. The genes are TRBV5-4 and TRBJ1-2, with 10 bases identical to TRBD1. V lost 5 bases and J lost 8; bases outside the gene matches: 9. This CDR3 region has 14 residues. The germline V gene encodes CDR1 SGHNT and CDR2 YYREEE (reference sequence).